The TCR beta chain under discussion was sequenced for a study of cytomegalovirus exposure and HLA in healthy donors. Unmatched junction bases numbered 9, after V lost 3 bases and J lost 4 bases. The V gene's germline CDR1 is SGHTA and CDR2 FQGNSA. The CDR3 consists of 15 residues. The PCR had 60 Vbeta and 13 Jbeta primers. Produced via immunoSEQ multiplex PCR; TCRdb's table is partial and in-frame only. This repertoire shows approximately 100,000 clones, more than 65% found once; its top ten account for about 0.8%. Remarks on this clone: Its antigen is not identified.

Study results and caveats: According to the study, roughly 160 TCR beta chains were cytomegalovirus-associated. DRB1 had the most TCR associations and HLA-C the fewest, a later analysis found, with rates varying by HLA locus. The study found most TCR sequences rare, yet found some public TCRs in many donors.

Sequencing was done on a sample of PBMCs. The genes are TRBV7-2 and TRBJ2-7; TRBD1 aligns across 7 bases. This TCR came from a boy aged 5 to 17 in good health and CMV-seronegative. In DNA, the CDR3 is TGTGCCAGCAGCTTTCAACCGGGACAGCATTACGAGCAGTACTTC. Protein sequence: CASSFQPGQHYEQYF.